The 15 T cell receptor beta chains given below trace back to one sample, sequenced in a study of T-cell memory formation after mild COVID-19. TCRdb reanalysed the 5' RACE reads using MiXCR and keeps one entry per CDR3 protein. The sample yields about 560,000 distinct CDR3 sequences, about a sixth seen once. The sample consisted of PBMCs or a T cell subset sorted from them (not recorded which). The receptors here all came from an adult woman who had mild COVID-19 (a few samples of this study predate the infection). Cell type and time point are not known.

This clonotype was seen a few times. The chain uses TRBV10-3 and TRBJ1-3; possibly TRBD1 for D (5 bases). The germline V gene encodes CDR1 ENHRY and CDR2 SYGVKD. Trimming took off 4 bases at V and 3 bases at J, with 10 bases between the two ends. The CDR3 sequence is 14 residues long. The CDR3 region has the DNA TGTGCCATCAGTGCGTCGGGGGTTGGAAACACCATATATTTT. As protein: CAISASGVGNTIYF.

The chain employs TRBV12-3 or TRBV12-4 and TRBJ1-1, with TRBD1 matching over 10 bases. V lost 5 bases and J lost 4; bases outside the gene matches: 10. The length of the CDR3 is 16 residues. The CDR3 DNA reads TGTGCCAGCAGTCACCCCACGGGACAGGGGACCACTGAAGCTTTCTTT. Protein sequence: CASSHPTGQGTTEAFF.

This clonotype was recorded at least ten times. This chain connects TRBV25-1 to TRBJ2-1, with 7 bases that match TRBD2. CDR1 is MGHDK and CDR2 is SYGVNS in the germline V gene. This CDR3 region has 14 residues. V gave up 6 bases and J gave up 3 bases; unmatched junction bases: 5. CDR3 bases: TGTGCCAGCAGGTACGGGACTAACTACAATGAGCAGTTCTTC. Protein sequence: CASRYGTNYNEQFF.

This clonotype was detected a few times. J is TRBJ2-4 and V is TRBV7-3, with 8 bases that match TRBD2. The germline gives CDR1 SGHTA, CDR2 FQGTGA. Trimming removed 5 bases from V and 9 bases from J; junction bases left unmatched: 9. The CDR3 covers 14 residues. The CDR3 reads CASSPSGGGGIQYF. The CDR3 DNA follows: TGTGCCAGCAGCCCCTCGGGAGGGGGTGGCATTCAGTACTTC.

This rearrangement joins TRBV12-3 or TRBV12-4 to TRBJ1-1, with 7 bases lining up with TRBD1. V gave up 3 bases and J gave up 6 bases; unmatched junction bases: 4. The CDR3 is 13 amino acids. CDR3 sequence (DNA): TGTGCCAGCAGTTTTACAGGGGCCTCTGAAGCTTTCTTT. Residues: CASSFTGASEAFF.

The V and J genes are TRBV20-1 and TRBJ1-3; 7 nucleotides line up with TRBD1. The V segment lost 2 bases and the J segment 3 bases; nucleotides outside the gene matches: 7. The germline gives CDR1 DFQATT, CDR2 SNEGSKA (reference sequence). This CDR3 contains 15 residues. CDR3 residues: CSARTNRGIGNTIYF. The CDR3 bases are TGCAGTGCTAGAACAAACAGGGGTATTGGAAACACCATATATTTT.

This clonotype was observed a few times. This chain connects TRBV7-9 to TRBJ2-2; D call uncertain. The V end lost 5 bases, the J end lost 0 bases, and 13 bases lay between the germline ends. The germline V gene has CDR1 SEHNR and CDR2 FQNEAQ (reference sequence). The CDR3 totals 16 residues. The DNA of the CDR3 is TGTGCCAGCAGCACCGCTCGCTATACGAACACCGGGGAGCTGTTTTTT. It yields the protein CASSTARYTNTGELFF. Full variable domain (remainder filled in from reference TRBV7-9 and TRBJ2-2): DTGVSQNPRHKITKRGQNVTFRCDPISEHNRLYWYRQTLGQGPEFLTYFQNEAQLEKSRLLSDRFSAERPKGSFSTLEIQRTEQGDSAMYLCASSTARYTNTGELFFGEGSRLTVL.

This chain links TRBV7-9 with TRBJ2-3; D is undetermined. The CDR3 has 16 residues. V was cut by 3 bases and J by 2 bases, with 15 bases left in between. The germline V gene encodes CDR1 SEHNR and CDR2 FQNEAQ (reference sequence). CDR3 region: CASSFSPGYATDTQYF. Here the CDR3 DNA reads TGTGCCAGCAGCTTCTCACCCGGGTACGCCACAGATACGCAGTATTTT. Variable domain in full (rest from reference TRBV7-9 and TRBJ2-3): DTGVSQNPRHKITKRGQNVTFRCDPISEHNRLYWYRQTLGQGPEFLTYFQNEAQLEKSRLLSDRFSAERPKGSFSTLEIQRTEQGDSAMYLCASSFSPGYATDTQYFGPGTRLTVL.

This clonotype was counted between two and nine times. CDR3 amino acids: CASSRTSSRVNEQFF. The CDR3 DNA is TGTGCCAGCAGCAGGACTAGCTCGAGGGTCAATGAGCAGTTCTTC. The chain links TRBV6-5 to TRBJ2-1, with 8 bases matching TRBD2. With V trimmed by 6 bases and J by 6 bases, 10 bases remained unmatched. The CDR3 extends over 15 amino acids. Germline V gene lookup returns CDR1 MNHEY and CDR2 SVGAGI.

This clonotype was counted between two and nine times. CDR3 protein: CSVRAPGSYEQYF. The CDR3 nucleotides read TGCAGCGTTCGAGCCCCAGGTTCCTACGAGCAGTACTTC. The chain couples TRBV29-1 to TRBJ2-7; D not certain. CDR1 and CDR2 from the germline V gene are SQVTM and ANQGSEA. The CDR3 length is 13 residues. V lost 5 bases and J 1 base, leaving 12 bases between the germline ends.

V usage is TRBV9 and J usage is TRBJ2-4, with 10 bases that match TRBD2. The junction had 12 bases not matched to a gene; V was cut back by 4 bases and J by 8 bases. Looked up from germline, CDR1 is SGDLS and CDR2 is YYNGEE. The CDR3 contains 16 residues. In nucleotides, the CDR3 is TGTGCCAGCAGCCCCGGGACTAGCGCCTACGGGGACATTCAGTACTTC. This gives the protein CASSPGTSAYGDIQYF.

J is TRBJ2-1 and V is TRBV13, with 9 bases that match TRBD2. V trimming: 8 bases; J trimming: 3 bases; junction bases outside the gene matches: 14. From germline, CDR1 is PRHDT and CDR2 FYEKMQ (reference sequence). This CDR3 is built from 17 residues. The CDR3 coding sequence is TGTGCCAGCGCGGGACAGCGGGAGGCCGAGGACTACAATGAGCAGTTCTTC. Translating gives CASAGQREAEDYNEQFF.

The chain has TRBV5-1 and TRBJ1-1; the match to TRBD1 covers 7 bases. This CDR3 has 14 residues. Germline V CDR1 and CDR2: SGHRS, YFSETQ. V lost 1 base and J lost 5; bases outside the gene matches: 5. CDR3 nucleotide sequence: TGCGCCAGCAGCTTGTACCAGGGGGGGACTGAAGCTTTCTTT. It is translated as CASSLYQGGTEAFF. The complete variable domain, with remaining parts taken from reference TRBV5-1 and TRBJ1-1, reads KAGVTQTPRYLIKTRGQQVTLSCSPISGHRSVSWYQQTPGQGLQFLFEYFSETQRNKGNFPGRFSGRQFSNSRSEMNVSTLELGDSALYLCASSLYQGGTEAFFGQGTRLTVV.

The V and J genes are TRBV19 and TRBJ2-3; no clear D. Germline loops: CDR1 LNHDA, CDR2 SQIVND (reference sequence). The length of the CDR3 is 14 residues. Trimming left V 7 bases short and J 1 base short, with 12 bases between. CDR3 amino acids: CASKVDSRTDTQYF. In nucleotides, the CDR3 is TGTGCCAGTAAGGTCGATTCCCGCACAGATACGCAGTATTTT.

This clonotype was counted a few times. The chain is built from TRBV7-9 and TRBJ2-7; the D is unclear. Germline V gene data show CDR1 as SEHNR and CDR2 as FQNEAQ (reference sequence). CDR3 length equals 13 residues. V lost 2 bases and J lost 3, with 8 bases in between. DNA for the CDR3: TGTGCCAGCAGCTTATACGGATACTACGAGCAGTACTTC. Protein: CASSLYGYYEQYF. Together with reference TRBV7-9 and TRBJ2-7, the CDR3 gives the full variable domain: DTGVSQNPRHKITKRGQNVTFRCDPISEHNRLYWYRQTLGQGPEFLTYFQNEAQLEKSRLLSDRFSAERPKGSFSTLEIQRTEQGDSAMYLCASSLYGYYEQYFGPGTRLTVT.